This passage covers 30 T cell receptor beta chains from one sample sequenced in a study of shared T cell receptors in the human thymus. The method was immunoSEQ multiplex PCR; TCRdb's version includes in-frame clones alone and lacks a portion of them. The table has roughly 710,000 clones, 80% to 90% seen once; the top ten hold around 0.0099%. These data are also associated with another study on human thymus T cells.

Sequencing input: thymocytes. These receptors were collected from a girl in the first two years of life with a congenital heart defect.

CDR3 residues: CASSSVRQGRGYTF. The CDR3 bases are TGCGCCAGCAGCTCCGTCCGACAGGGTCGAGGCTACACCTTC. This rearrangement joins TRBV5-1 to TRBJ1-2, with 7 bases lining up with TRBD1. V lost 3 bases, J lost 8 bases, and 10 bases stayed unmatched. Germline-derived CDR1 and CDR2 are SGHRS and YFSETQ. The CDR3 has 14 residues.

This chain uses TRBV14 with TRBJ2-2; 7 nucleotides agree with TRBD1. Per the germline V gene, CDR1 is SGHDN and CDR2 is FVKESK. The CDR3 is 15 amino acids. After removal of 4 bases from V and 7 bases from J, the junction contained 9 bases not matched to a gene. The CDR3 nucleotides read TGTGCCAGCAGCCTACAGGGGACCGGTAACGGGGAGCTGTTTTTT. It codes for CASSLQGTGNGELFF.

The chain employs TRBV7-2 and TRBJ2-1; 7 bases line up with TRBD2. Germline lookup yields CDR1 SGHTA and CDR2 FQGNSA. The ends lost 8 bases at V and 2 bases at J; junction bases unmatched: 3. The CDR3 is 13 residues long. The CDR3 DNA sequence: TGTGCCAGCCAGGGACTACCCTACAATGAGCAGTTCTTC. Its protein is CASQGLPYNEQFF.

The chain has TRBV27 and TRBJ2-7, with D possibly being TRBD1 (5 bases). CDR1 and CDR2 from the germline V gene are MNHEY and SMNVEV (reference sequence). Trimming removed 6 bases at V and 1 base at J, with 13 bases between. This CDR3 spans 14 amino acids. The CDR3: CASSLNPGSYEQYF. Written as DNA, the CDR3 is TGTGCCAGCAGCCTGAACCCAGGGTCCTACGAGCAGTACTTC.

The genes are TRBV7-6 and TRBJ1-2; 8 bases agree with TRBD1. CDR3 size: 20 residues. Unmatched junction bases numbered 20, after V lost 4 bases and J lost 1 base. CDR1 is SGHVS, CDR2 FNYEAQ, per germline. CDR3: CASSSIPPWTGHRLNYGYTF. DNA of the CDR3: TGTGCCAGCAGCTCGATTCCACCTTGGACAGGGCATCGACTTAACTATGGCTACACCTTC.

CDR3 protein: CASSYRQGALWEGYNEQFF. In nucleotides, the CDR3 is TGCGCCAGCAGCTATCGACAGGGGGCTCTTTGGGAGGGCTACAATGAGCAGTTCTTC. The V and J genes are TRBV5-1 and TRBJ2-1; 10 bases are a match to TRBD1. The CDR3 contains 19 residues. The V gene's germline CDR1 is SGHRS and CDR2 YFSETQ. V lost 3 bases, J lost 3 bases, and 15 bases stayed unmatched.

The V gene is TRBV19, the J gene TRBJ1-2, with TRBD1 matching 7 bases. This CDR3 comprises 15 residues. The junction had 10 bases not matched to a gene; V was cut back by 5 bases and J by 4 bases. From germline, CDR1 is LNHDA and CDR2 SQIVND (reference sequence). As DNA, the CDR3 is TGTGCCAGTAGTCCCCGACAGGGACCCCTCTATGGCTACACCTTC. Translating it yields CASSPRQGPLYGYTF.

The CDR3 region is CASSRLGRGNEKLFF. The CDR3 nucleotides are TGTGCCAGTAGTAGGTTGGGCAGGGGGAATGAAAAACTGTTTTTT. The gene calls are TRBV19 and TRBJ1-4; TRBD1 aligns across 7 bases. V was clipped by 4 bases and J by 5 bases; unmatched bases: 7. CDR1 and CDR2 (germline): LNHDA, SQIVND (reference sequence). The CDR3 length is 15 residues.

The gene calls are TRBV7-6 and TRBJ2-7; 14 bases are shared with TRBD2. V dropped 5 bases and J dropped 3; count of bases not matched to a gene: 3. This CDR3 spans 15 amino acids. Germline loops: CDR1 SGHVS, CDR2 FNYEAQ. The CDR3 DNA follows: TGTGCCAGCAGCCCCGGACTAGCGGGGGGCTACGAGCAGTACTTC. It encodes CASSPGLAGGYEQYF.

J is TRBJ1-1 and V is TRBV9; D call uncertain. The V and J ends lost 0 bases and 11 bases respectively, with 11 bases between them. CDR3 length: 12 residues. Germline V gene data show CDR1 as SGDLS and CDR2 as YYNGEE. The CDR3 DNA follows: TGTGCCAGCAGCGTAGAGGGCAGAGGGGCTTTCTTT. Amino acid sequence: CASSVEGRGAFF.

The gene calls are TRBV6-1 and TRBJ1-2, with TRBD1 identical over 8 bases. The CDR3 spans 15 residues. From germline, CDR1 is MNHNS and CDR2 SASEGT. The J segment lost 0 bases and the V segment lost 3 bases, leaving 3 bases of the junction unmatched. CDR3 in DNA: TGTGCCAGCAGTGATCGGACAGGGACTAACTATGGCTACACCTTC. Translating it yields CASSDRTGTNYGYTF.

Worth noting for this clone: Other DNA sequences in the sample encode the same CDR3. The genes are TRBV19 and TRBJ1-6; unclear D gene. The germline CDR1 and CDR2 sequences are LNHDA and SQIVND (reference sequence). The V and J ends lost 1 base and 9 bases respectively, with 7 bases between them. The CDR3 loop spans 13 amino acids. The chain's CDR3 is CASSIAGGSPLHF. In DNA form, the CDR3 reads TGTGCCAGTAGTATAGCTGGCGGTTCACCCCTCCACTTT.

This chain joins TRBV14 and TRBJ2-6, with D possibly TRBD1 on 5 matching bases. V lost 0 bases and J 0 bases, leaving 9 bases between the germline ends. The CDR3 length is 17 residues. The V gene's germline CDR1 is SGHDN and CDR2 FVKESK. The CDR3 protein is CASSQDQGGSGANVLTF. In DNA form, the CDR3 reads TGTGCCAGCAGCCAAGATCAGGGTGGCTCTGGGGCCAACGTCCTGACTTTC. The entire variable domain, with the rest obtained from reference TRBV14 and TRBJ2-6, is as follows: EAGVTQFPSHSVIEKGQTVTLRCDPISGHDNLYWYRRVMGKEIKFLLHFVKESKQDESGMPNNRFLAERTGGTYSTLKVQPAELEDSGVYFCASSQDQGGSGANVLTFGAGSRLTVL.

This chain joins TRBV7-8 and TRBJ2-7, with unresolved D. The length of the CDR3 is 18 residues. The germline gives CDR1 SGHVS, CDR2 FQNEAQ. The V end was cut by 5 bases, the J end by 3 bases, with 26 bases between. The CDR3 DNA is TGTGCCAGCAGCGTCCGAAAATGGCTGATCCCTGAATACTACGAGCAGTACTTC. Residues: CASSVRKWLIPEYYEQYF.

This clone was detected once. Other DNA sequences from this sample encode an identical CDR3 as well. V is TRBV27 and J is TRBJ2-3, with unresolved D. V lost 7 bases, J lost 3 bases, and 5 bases lay in between. Germline CDR1 and CDR2: MNHEY and SMNVEV (reference sequence). This CDR3 is built from 11 residues. CDR3 loop: CASTGTDTQYF. The CDR3 DNA follows: TGTGCCAGCACCGGGACAGATACGCAGTATTTT.

The rearrangement uses TRBV19 and TRBJ1-2; D not certain. With 3 bases removed from V and 2 bases from J, the gap between germline ends came to 10 bases. Germline CDR1 and CDR2: LNHDA and SQIVND (reference sequence). This CDR3 has 14 residues. The CDR3 here is CASSIHGLNYGYTF. The CDR3, as DNA: TGTGCCAGTAGTATTCATGGCCTCAACTATGGCTACACCTTC.

The chain combines TRBV27 with TRBJ1-1; the match to TRBD1 covers 8 bases. V gave up 5 bases and J gave up 6 bases; unmatched junction bases: 11. The CDR3 covers 15 residues. CDR1 is MNHEY and CDR2 is SMNVEV in the germline V gene (reference sequence). CDR3 residues: CASSNRQGLTAEAFF. CDR3 DNA: TGTGCCAGCAGTAACCGACAGGGGTTGACGGCTGAAGCTTTCTTT.

This clone occurred a few times. V and J are TRBV15 and TRBJ1-1; D is possibly TRBD1 (5 bases). The CDR3 extends over 14 amino acids. The V end lost 1 base, the J end lost 1 base, and 7 bases lay between the germline ends. Germline CDR1 and CDR2: LNHNV and YYDKDF (reference sequence). CDR3 residues: CATSRGQGNTEAFF. The CDR3 nucleotides are TGTGCCACCAGCAGAGGTCAGGGGAACACTGAAGCTTTCTTT. Full variable domain (missing parts from reference TRBV15 and TRBJ1-1): DAMVIQNPRYQVTQFGKPVTLSCSQTLNHNVMYWYQQKSSQAPKLLFHYYDKDFNNEADTPDNFQSRRPNTSFCFLDIRSPGLGDTAMYLCATSRGQGNTEAFFGQGTRLTVV.

The V gene is TRBV5-1, the J gene TRBJ1-4; 10 nucleotides match TRBD1. The germline V gene encodes CDR1 SGHRS and CDR2 YFSETQ. The trim removed 1 base at V and 0 bases at J, leaving 6 bases unmatched. CDR3 length: 18 amino acids. CDR3 nucleotide sequence: TGCGCCAGCAGCTTGACCGGGACAGGGGAGTCAACTAATGAAAAACTGTTTTTT. Amino acid sequence: CASSLTGTGESTNEKLFF.

The chain couples TRBV27 to TRBJ2-7; 9 bases fit TRBD1. Germline CDR1 MNHEY, CDR2 SMNVEV (reference sequence). The CDR3 totals 15 residues. V lost 3 bases, J lost 3 bases, and 6 bases stayed unmatched. The CDR3 nucleotides read TGTGCCAGCAGTTTGGGGACAGGGCCGGGCTACGAGCAGTACTTC. Protein: CASSLGTGPGYEQYF.

This sequence joins TRBV6-1 and TRBJ1-6; 8 nucleotides align to TRBD1. There are 15 residues in the CDR3. V lost 3 bases and J lost 7; bases outside the gene matches: 5. The germline CDR1 and CDR2 sequences are MNHNS and SASEGT. CDR3 sequence (DNA): TGTGCCAGCAGTGATTCGGGACAGGTCAATTCACCCCTCCACTTT. Protein sequence: CASSDSGQVNSPLHF.

This chain uses TRBV6-1 with TRBJ2-5; a possible D gene is TRBD2 (5 bases). CDR3 length: 15 amino acids. Germline loops: CDR1 MNHNS, CDR2 SASEGT. Trimming removed 2 bases from V and 4 bases from J, with 14 bases in between. The CDR3, as DNA: TGTGCCAGCAGTGAACGGAACAGCGGAGGAGAGACCCAGTACTTC. Its protein is CASSERNSGGETQYF.

The chain couples TRBV19 to TRBJ2-7; tentatively, D is TRBD2 (5 bases). The V gene's germline CDR1 is LNHDA and CDR2 SQIVND (reference sequence). The CDR3 is made up of 14 amino acids. V lost 5 bases and J 0 bases, leaving 11 bases between the germline ends. The CDR3 region is CASSPREFSYEQYF. The CDR3 coding sequence is TGTGCCAGTAGTCCTAGGGAGTTCTCCTACGAGCAGTACTTC. Drawing the rest from reference TRBV19 and TRBJ2-7, the complete variable domain is DGGITQSPKYLFRKEGQNVTLSCEQNLNHDAMYWYRQDPGQGLRLIYYSQIVNDFQKGDIAEGYSVSREKKESFPLTVTSAQKNPTAFYLCASSPREFSYEQYFGPGTRLTVT.

The rearrangement links TRBV27 to TRBJ2-7; 9 bases are a match to TRBD2. The CDR3 extends over 17 amino acids. With 5 bases clipped from V and 3 bases from J, the junction kept 14 bases outside the gene matches. Germline V gives CDR1 MNHEY, CDR2 SMNVEV (reference sequence). The CDR3 sequence is CASSQLLPLAGIYEQYF. Here the CDR3 DNA reads TGTGCCAGCAGTCAGCTATTGCCCCTAGCGGGGATCTACGAGCAGTACTTC.

The V and J genes are TRBV11-2 and TRBJ1-3; D possibly corresponds to TRBD1 (6 bases). The germline V gene has CDR1 SGHAT and CDR2 FQNNGV. The CDR3 spans 15 residues. Trimming cost V 5 bases and J 2 bases, with 13 bases left between them. The CDR3 region is CASSPPTGAGNTIYF. DNA of the CDR3: TGTGCCAGCAGCCCGCCGACAGGAGCTGGAAACACCATATATTTT.

V gene TRBV7-9 combines with J gene TRBJ2-7, with D unclear. Trimming cost V 1 base and J 3 bases, with 7 bases left between them. The length of the CDR3 is 13 residues. The germline V gene encodes CDR1 SEHNR and CDR2 FQNEAQ (reference sequence). The chain's CDR3 is CASSLVPVYEQYF. CDR3 sequence (DNA): TGTGCCAGCAGCTTAGTTCCAGTCTACGAGCAGTACTTC. The complete variable domain, with remaining parts taken from reference TRBV7-9 and TRBJ2-7, reads DTGVSQNPRHKITKRGQNVTFRCDPISEHNRLYWYRQTLGQGPEFLTYFQNEAQLEKSRLLSDRFSAERPKGSFSTLEIQRTEQGDSAMYLCASSLVPVYEQYFGPGTRLTVT.

The V and J genes are TRBV4-1 and TRBJ1-1; no definite D call. The CDR3 sequence is 14 residues long. Trimming pared 2 bases from V and 0 bases from J, leaving 7 bases between. Germline assignment: CDR1 MGHRA and CDR2 YSYEKL. As DNA, the CDR3 is TGCGCCAGCAGCCAAACTACGCTGAACACTGAAGCTTTCTTT. Translating gives CASSQTTLNTEAFF.

This sequence joins TRBV4-1 and TRBJ2-3; TRBD2 is a possible D gene (5 bases). Trimming pared 4 bases from V and 7 bases from J, leaving 12 bases between. The germline gives CDR1 MGHRA, CDR2 YSYEKL. This CDR3 region has 13 residues. The CDR3 here is CASSPRGVHTQYF. CDR3 DNA: TGCGCCAGCAGCCCCCGGGGTGTTCATACGCAGTATTTT.

The rearrangement links TRBV27 to TRBJ2-3; 8 positions match TRBD2. Germline V gene data show CDR1 as MNHEY and CDR2 as SMNVEV (reference sequence). The CDR3 has 16 residues. After removal of 5 bases from V and 6 bases from J, the junction contained 13 bases not matched to a gene. CDR3 amino acids: CASSISTGLGPDTQYF. CDR3 coding DNA: TGTGCCAGCAGTATCTCTACGGGACTAGGCCCCGATACGCAGTATTTT.

The gene calls are TRBV27 and TRBJ1-1; tentatively, D is TRBD1 (5 bases). The CDR3 contains 13 residues. CDR1 is MNHEY and CDR2 is SMNVEV in the germline V gene (reference sequence). Deletions cut 6 bases from V and 7 bases from J, with 15 bases between. DNA for the CDR3: TGTGCCAGCAGGCCCAGGGTAGGCCTTGAAGCTTTCTTT. It specifies CASRPRVGLEAFF.